The entry below gives a single T cell receptor beta chain sequence along with its context. The V and J ends lost 6 bases and 7 bases, in that order; junction bases with no gene match: 11. Germline V gene sequence: CDR1 MDHEN, CDR2 SYDVKM. This CDR3 has 14 amino acids. The sample is drawn from a study of blood T cell repertoires in COVID-19. The overall study: The United States, Italy and Spain were the sources of the acute and convalescent COVID-19 samples. Sources were T cells, B-cell-depleted T cells, or PBMCs; the material itself was cDNA or gDNA.

As originally analysed: Nucleated cell number was recorded as an estimate derived from reference gene primer amplification. The method was immunoSEQ multiplex PCR; TCRdb's version includes in-frame clones alone and lacks a portion of them. That table furnishes V, J and clone size, whereas the DNA furnished D and trimming. The repertoire holds fewer than 200,000 clones, with about 74% as singletons. This sequence was found in a man between 60 and 75 years old with acute or convalescent COVID-19. The V gene is TRBV28, the J gene TRBJ1-2, with TRBD1 matching 7 bases. The sequencing input was peripheral blood. CDR3 amino acids: CASRNPDRAAGYTF. CDR3 bases: TGTGCCAGCAGAAACCCCGACAGGGCGGCTGGCTACACCTTC.